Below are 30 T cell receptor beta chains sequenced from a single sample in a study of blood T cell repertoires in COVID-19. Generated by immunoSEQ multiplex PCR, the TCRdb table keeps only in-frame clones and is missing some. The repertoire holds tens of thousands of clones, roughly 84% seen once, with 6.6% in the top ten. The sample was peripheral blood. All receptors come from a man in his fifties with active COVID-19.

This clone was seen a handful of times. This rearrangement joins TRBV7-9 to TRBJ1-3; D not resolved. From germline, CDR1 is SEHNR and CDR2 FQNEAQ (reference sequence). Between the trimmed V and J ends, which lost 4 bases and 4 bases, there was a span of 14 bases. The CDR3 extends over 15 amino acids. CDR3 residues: CASSSRLNGGNTIYF. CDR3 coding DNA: TGTGCCAGCAGCTCCCGACTGAACGGGGGAAACACCATATATTTT.

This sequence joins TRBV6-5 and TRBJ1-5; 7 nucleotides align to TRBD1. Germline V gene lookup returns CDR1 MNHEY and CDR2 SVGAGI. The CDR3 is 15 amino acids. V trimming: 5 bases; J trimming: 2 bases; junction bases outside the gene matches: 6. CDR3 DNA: TGTGCCAGCAGTCCGACAGGGTTTGGCAATCAGCCCCAGCATTTT. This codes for CASSPTGFGNQPQHF.

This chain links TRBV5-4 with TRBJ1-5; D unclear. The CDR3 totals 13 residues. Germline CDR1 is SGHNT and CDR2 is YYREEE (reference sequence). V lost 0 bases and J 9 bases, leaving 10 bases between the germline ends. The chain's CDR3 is CASSLDSPRPQHF. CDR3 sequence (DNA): TGTGCCAGCAGCTTGGACAGCCCGAGGCCCCAGCATTTT.

This chain's CDR3 is CAWSAPSLGTDTQYF. In DNA, the CDR3 is TGTGCCTGGAGTGCCCCCTCCCTCGGCACAGATACGCAGTATTTT. The V call is TRBV30, the J call TRBJ2-3; D is ambiguous. The CDR3 has 15 amino acids. The V gene's germline CDR1 is GTSNPN and CDR2 SVGIG (reference sequence). The V gene lost 1 base and the J gene lost 1 base, with 12 bases spanning the gap.

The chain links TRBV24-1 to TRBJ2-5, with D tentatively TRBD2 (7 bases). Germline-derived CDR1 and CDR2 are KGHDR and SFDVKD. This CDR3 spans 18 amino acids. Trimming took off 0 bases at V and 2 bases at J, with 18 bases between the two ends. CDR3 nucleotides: TGTGCCACCAGTGATTTGGGGGGGGCTAGCGGTTTTCAAGAGACCCAGTACTTC. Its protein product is CATSDLGGASGFQETQYF.

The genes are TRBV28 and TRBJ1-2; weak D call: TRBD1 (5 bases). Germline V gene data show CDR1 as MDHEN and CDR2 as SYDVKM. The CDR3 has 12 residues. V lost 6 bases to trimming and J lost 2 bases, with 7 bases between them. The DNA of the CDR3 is TGTGCCAGCAGCCGGGGGAACTATGGCTACACCTTC. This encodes CASSRGNYGYTF.

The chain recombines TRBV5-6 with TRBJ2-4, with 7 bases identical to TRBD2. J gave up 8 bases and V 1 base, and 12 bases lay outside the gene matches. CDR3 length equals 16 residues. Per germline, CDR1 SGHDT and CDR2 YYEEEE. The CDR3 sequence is CASSLYAGGRMDIQYF. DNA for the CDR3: TGTGCCAGCAGCTTGTATGCGGGCGGGAGAATGGACATTCAGTACTTC.

The CDR3 here is CASSPRGQANTGELFF. Written as DNA, the CDR3 is TGTGCCAGCAGCCCTAGGGGACAGGCTAACACCGGGGAGCTGTTTTTT. The chain joins TRBV7-8 to TRBJ2-2; 8 bases agree with TRBD1. Trimming took 5 bases from V and 2 from J; bases not matched to a gene: 7. This CDR3 comprises 16 residues. Germline V gives CDR1 SGHVS, CDR2 FQNEAQ.

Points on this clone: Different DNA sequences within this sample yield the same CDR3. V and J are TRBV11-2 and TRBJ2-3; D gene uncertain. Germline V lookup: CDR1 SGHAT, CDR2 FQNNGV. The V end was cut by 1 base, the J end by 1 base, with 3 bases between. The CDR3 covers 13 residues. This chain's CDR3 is CASSLAGTDTQYF. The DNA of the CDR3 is TGTGCCAGCAGCTTAGCCGGCACAGATACGCAGTATTTT.

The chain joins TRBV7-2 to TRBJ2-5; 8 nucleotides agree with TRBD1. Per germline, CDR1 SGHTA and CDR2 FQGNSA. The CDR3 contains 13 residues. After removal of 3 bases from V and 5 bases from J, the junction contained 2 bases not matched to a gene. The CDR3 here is CASSFDRGETQYF. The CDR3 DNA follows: TGTGCCAGCAGCTTTGACAGGGGTGAGACCCAGTACTTC.

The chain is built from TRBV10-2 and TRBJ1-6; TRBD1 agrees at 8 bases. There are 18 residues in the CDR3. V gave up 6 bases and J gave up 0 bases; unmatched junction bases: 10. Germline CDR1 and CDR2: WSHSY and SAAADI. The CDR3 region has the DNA TGCGCCAGCAGAAGGACAGGGTACCAGAGCTCCTATAATTCACCCCTCCACTTT. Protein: CASRRTGYQSSYNSPLHF.

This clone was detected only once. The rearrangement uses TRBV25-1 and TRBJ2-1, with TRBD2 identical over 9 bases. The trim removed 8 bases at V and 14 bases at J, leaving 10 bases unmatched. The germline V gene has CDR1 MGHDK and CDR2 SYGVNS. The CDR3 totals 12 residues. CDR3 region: CASGYEGTSKFF. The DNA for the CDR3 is TGTGCCAGCGGATATGAGGGGACTAGCAAGTTCTTC.

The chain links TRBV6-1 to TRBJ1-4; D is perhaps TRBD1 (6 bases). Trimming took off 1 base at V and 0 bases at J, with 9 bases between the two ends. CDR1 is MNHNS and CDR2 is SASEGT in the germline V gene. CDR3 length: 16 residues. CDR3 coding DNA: TGTGCCAGCAGTGAAGTGTGGGGGCCAACTAATGAAAAACTGTTTTTT. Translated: CASSEVWGPTNEKLFF.

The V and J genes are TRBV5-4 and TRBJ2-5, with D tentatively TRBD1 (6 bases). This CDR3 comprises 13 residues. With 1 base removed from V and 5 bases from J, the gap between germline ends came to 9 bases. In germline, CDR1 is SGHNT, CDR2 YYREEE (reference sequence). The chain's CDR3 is CASSLWGPETQYF. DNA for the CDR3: TGTGCCAGCAGCTTGTGGGGGCCGGAGACCCAGTACTTC.

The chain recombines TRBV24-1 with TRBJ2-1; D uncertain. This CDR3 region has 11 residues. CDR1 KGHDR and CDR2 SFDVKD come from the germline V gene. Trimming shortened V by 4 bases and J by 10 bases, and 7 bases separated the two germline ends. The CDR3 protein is CATSDAREQFF. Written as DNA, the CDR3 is TGTGCCACCAGTGACGCGCGGGAGCAGTTCTTC.

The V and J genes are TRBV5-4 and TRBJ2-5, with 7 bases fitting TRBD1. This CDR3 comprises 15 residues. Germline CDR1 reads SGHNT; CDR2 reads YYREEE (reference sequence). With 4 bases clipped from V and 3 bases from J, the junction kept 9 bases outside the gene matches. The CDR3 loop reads CASSLQTGTEETQYF. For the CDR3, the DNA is TGTGCCAGCAGCCTCCAGACCGGGACAGAAGAGACCCAGTACTTC.

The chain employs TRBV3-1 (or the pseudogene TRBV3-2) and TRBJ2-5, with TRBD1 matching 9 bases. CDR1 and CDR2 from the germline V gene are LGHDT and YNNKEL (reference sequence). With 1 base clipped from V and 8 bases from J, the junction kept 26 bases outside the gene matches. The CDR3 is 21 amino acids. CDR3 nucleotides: TGTGCCAGCAGCCAAGGAACAGGGGGCGCCCCAGGTTCGGCCCCCCGTGGAACCCAGTACTTC. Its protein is CASSQGTGGAPGSAPRGTQYF.

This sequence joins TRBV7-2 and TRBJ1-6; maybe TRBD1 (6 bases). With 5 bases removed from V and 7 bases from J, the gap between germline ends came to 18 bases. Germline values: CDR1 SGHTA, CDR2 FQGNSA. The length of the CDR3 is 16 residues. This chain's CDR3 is CASSPGAGVNNSPLHF. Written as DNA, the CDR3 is TGTGCCAGCAGCCCAGGGGCGGGGGTAAACAATTCACCCCTCCACTTT.

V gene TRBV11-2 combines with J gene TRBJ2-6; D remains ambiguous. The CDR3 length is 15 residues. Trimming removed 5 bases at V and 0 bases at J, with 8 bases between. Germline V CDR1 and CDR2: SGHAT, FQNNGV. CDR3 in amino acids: CASSTSNSGANVLTF. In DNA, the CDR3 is TGTGCCAGCAGCACCAGTAACTCTGGGGCCAACGTCCTGACTTTC.

CDR3 DNA: TGTGCCAGCAGCGCCCATGACAGGGATTGGAATGCTTTCTTT. It translates to CASSAHDRDWNAFF. The rearrangement joins TRBV9 to TRBJ1-1; 7 bases are a match to TRBD1. The CDR3 covers 14 residues. Per germline, CDR1 SGDLS and CDR2 YYNGEE. V gave up 3 bases and J gave up 11 bases; unmatched junction bases: 13.

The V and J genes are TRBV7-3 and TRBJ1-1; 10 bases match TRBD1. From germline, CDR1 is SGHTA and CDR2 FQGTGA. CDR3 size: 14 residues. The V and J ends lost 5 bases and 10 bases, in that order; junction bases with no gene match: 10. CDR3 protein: CASSRTGGADGAFF. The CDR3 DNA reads TGTGCCAGCAGCCGGACAGGGGGTGCGGATGGAGCTTTCTTT. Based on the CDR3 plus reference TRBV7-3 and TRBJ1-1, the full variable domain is GAGVSQTPSNKVTEKGKYVELRCDPISGHTALYWYRQSLGQGPEFLIYFQGTGAADDSGLPNDRFFAVRPEGSVSTLKIQRTERGDSAVYLCASSRTGGADGAFFGQGTRLTVV.

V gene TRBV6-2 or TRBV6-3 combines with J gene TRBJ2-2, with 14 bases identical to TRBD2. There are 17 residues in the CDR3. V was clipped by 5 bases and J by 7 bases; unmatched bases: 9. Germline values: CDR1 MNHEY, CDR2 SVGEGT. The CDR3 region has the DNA TGTGCCAGCAGTCGCAAGTTTGGGACTAGCGGGAGCGGGGAGCTGTTTTTT. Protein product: CASSRKFGTSGSGELFF.

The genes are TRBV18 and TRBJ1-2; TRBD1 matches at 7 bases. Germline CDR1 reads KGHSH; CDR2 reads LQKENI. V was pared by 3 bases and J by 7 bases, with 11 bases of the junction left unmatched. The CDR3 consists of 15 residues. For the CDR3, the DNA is TGTGCCAGCTCACCTTTCGACCAGAGGACAGGTGGCTACACCTTC. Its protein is CASSPFDQRTGGYTF.

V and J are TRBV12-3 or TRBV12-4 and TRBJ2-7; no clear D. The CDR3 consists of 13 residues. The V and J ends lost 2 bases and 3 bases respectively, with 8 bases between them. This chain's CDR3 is CASSLNTFYEQYF. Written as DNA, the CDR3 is TGTGCCAGCAGTTTAAACACCTTCTACGAGCAGTACTTC.

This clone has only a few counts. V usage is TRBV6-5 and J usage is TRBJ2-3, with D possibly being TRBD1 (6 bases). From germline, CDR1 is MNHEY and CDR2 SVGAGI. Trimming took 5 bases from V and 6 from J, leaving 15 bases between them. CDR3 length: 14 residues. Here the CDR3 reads CASSQQGPLDTQYF. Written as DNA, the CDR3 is TGTGCCAGCAGTCAACAGGGCCCCCTTGATACGCAGTATTTT.

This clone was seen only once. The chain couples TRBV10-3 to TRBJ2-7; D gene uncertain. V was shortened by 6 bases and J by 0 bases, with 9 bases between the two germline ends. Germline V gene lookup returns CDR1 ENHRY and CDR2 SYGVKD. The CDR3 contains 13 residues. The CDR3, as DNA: TGTGCCATCAGCTTTGAGGACTCCTACGAGCAGTACTTC. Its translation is CAISFEDSYEQYF.

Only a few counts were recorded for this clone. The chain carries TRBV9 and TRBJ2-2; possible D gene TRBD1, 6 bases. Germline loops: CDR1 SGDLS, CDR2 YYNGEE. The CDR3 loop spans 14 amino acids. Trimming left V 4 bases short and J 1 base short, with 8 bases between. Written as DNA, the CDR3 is TGTGCCAGCAGCTGGGGGCGGAACACCGGGGAGCTGTTTTTT. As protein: CASSWGRNTGELFF.

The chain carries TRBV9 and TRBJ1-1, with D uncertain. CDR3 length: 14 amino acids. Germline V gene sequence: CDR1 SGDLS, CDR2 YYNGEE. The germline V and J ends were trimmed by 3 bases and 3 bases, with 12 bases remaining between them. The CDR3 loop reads CASSAGPPHTEAFF. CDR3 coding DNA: TGTGCCAGCAGCGCAGGCCCACCACACACTGAAGCTTTCTTT.

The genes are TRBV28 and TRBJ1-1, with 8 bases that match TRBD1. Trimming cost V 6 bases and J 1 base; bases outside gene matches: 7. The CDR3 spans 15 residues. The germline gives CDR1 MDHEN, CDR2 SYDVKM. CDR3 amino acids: CASSPPGGPNTEAFF. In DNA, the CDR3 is TGTGCCAGCAGCCCTCCAGGGGGCCCGAACACTGAAGCTTTCTTT.

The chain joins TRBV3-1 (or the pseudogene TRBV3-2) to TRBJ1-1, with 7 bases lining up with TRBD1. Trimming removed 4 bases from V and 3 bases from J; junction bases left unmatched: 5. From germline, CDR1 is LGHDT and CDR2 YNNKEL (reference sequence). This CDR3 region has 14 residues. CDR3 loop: CASSLLDRDTEAFF. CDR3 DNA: TGTGCCAGCAGCCTCCTCGACAGGGACACTGAAGCTTTCTTT.